The T cell receptor (beta chain) described here comes from a study of blood T cell repertoires in COVID-19. Whole-study context: There were acute and convalescent COVID-19 samples, and they came from the United States, Italy and Spain. Nucleic acid was either cDNA or gDNA, and it came from T cells, B-cell-depleted T cells, or PBMCs.

Original methodology: Amplification of reference gene primers was used by the study to estimate nucleated cell counts. Method: immunoSEQ multiplex PCR; TCRdb's copy keeps in-frame clones and lacks some. V and J calls plus clone size are reproduced from that table; the DNA served to infer D and trimming. The table includes some 310,000 clones, roughly 90% detected once. The V end lost 8 bases, the J end lost 3 bases, and 16 bases lay between the germline ends. CDR1 and CDR2 (germline): MNHEY, SVGAGI. CDR3 length: 14 residues. The specimen was peripheral blood. This chain joins TRBV6-5 and TRBJ2-5; possibly TRBD2 for D (6 bases). This sequence was found in a woman under 40 with COVID-19, enrolled during active disease. The CDR3 DNA reads as TGTGCCAGCGGATACGGGACGGGGGAAGAGACCCAGTACTTC. Encoded protein: CASGYGTGEETQYF.